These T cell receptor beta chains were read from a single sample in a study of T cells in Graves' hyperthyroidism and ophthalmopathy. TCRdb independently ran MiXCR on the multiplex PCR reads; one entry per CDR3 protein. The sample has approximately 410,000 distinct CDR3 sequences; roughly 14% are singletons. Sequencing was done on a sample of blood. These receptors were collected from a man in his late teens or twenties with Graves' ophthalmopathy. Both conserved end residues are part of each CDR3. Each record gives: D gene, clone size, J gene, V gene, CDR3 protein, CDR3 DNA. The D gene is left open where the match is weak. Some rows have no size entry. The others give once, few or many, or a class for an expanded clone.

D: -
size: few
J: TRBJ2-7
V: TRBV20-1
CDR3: CSAKGEYYEQYF
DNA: TGCAGTGCTAAGGGGGAGTACTACGAGCAGTACTTC

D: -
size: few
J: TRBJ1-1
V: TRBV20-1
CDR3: CSARQSSMNTEAFF
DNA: TGCAGTGCCAGACAGTCAAGTATGAACACTGAAGCTTTCTTT

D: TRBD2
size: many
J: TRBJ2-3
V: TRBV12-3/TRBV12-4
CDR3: CASSRTLAGGTDTQYF
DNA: TGTGCCAGCAGCAGGACCCTAGCGGGGGGCACAGATACGCAGTATTTT

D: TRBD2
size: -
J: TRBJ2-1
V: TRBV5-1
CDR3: CASTTSGSTYNEQFF
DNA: TGCGCCAGCACCACGAGCGGGAGCACCTACAATGAGCAGTTCTTC

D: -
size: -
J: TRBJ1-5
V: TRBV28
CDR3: CASSPSWRQENQPQHF
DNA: TGTGCCAGCAGTCCCTCCTGGCGACAGGAGAATCAGCCCCAGCATTTT

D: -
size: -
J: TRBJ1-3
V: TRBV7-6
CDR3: CASSFRGRGDAGNTIYF
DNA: TGTGCCAGCAGCTTCAGGGGTCGTGGGGATGCTGGAAACACCATATATTTT

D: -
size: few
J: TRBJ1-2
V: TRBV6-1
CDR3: CASSLTYRDYGYTF
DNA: TGTGCCAGCAGTCTAACCTACAGGGACTATGGCTACACCTTC

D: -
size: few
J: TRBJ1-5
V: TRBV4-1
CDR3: CASSHPGSNQPQHF
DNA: TGCGCCAGCAGCCACCCAGGGAGCAATCAGCCCCAGCATTTT

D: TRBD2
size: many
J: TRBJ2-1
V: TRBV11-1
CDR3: CASSPWLAVYNEQFF
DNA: TGTGCCAGCAGCCCCTGGCTAGCGGTGTACAATGAGCAGTTCTTC

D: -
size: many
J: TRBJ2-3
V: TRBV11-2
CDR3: CASSFWRDTQYF
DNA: TGTGCCAGCAGCTTTTGGAGGGATACGCAGTATTTT

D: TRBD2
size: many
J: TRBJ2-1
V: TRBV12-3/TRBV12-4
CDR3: CASRLAGGPGNEQFF
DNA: TGTGCCAGCAGACTAGCGGGAGGGCCGGGTAATGAGCAGTTCTTC

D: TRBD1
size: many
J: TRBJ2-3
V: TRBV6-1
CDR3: CASSLSGDSPTDTQYF
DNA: TGTGCCAGCAGCTTATCCGGGGACAGCCCCACAGATACGCAGTATTTT

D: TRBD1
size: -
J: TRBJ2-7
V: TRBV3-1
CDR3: CASSLDRGVTYEQYF
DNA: TGTGCCAGCAGCCTAGACAGGGGGGTAACCTACGAGCAGTACTTC

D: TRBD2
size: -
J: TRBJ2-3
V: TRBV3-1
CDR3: CASSQDLGAGGMGTQYF
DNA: TGTGCCAGCAGCCAAGATTTAGGAGCGGGGGGGATGGGTACGCAGTATTTT